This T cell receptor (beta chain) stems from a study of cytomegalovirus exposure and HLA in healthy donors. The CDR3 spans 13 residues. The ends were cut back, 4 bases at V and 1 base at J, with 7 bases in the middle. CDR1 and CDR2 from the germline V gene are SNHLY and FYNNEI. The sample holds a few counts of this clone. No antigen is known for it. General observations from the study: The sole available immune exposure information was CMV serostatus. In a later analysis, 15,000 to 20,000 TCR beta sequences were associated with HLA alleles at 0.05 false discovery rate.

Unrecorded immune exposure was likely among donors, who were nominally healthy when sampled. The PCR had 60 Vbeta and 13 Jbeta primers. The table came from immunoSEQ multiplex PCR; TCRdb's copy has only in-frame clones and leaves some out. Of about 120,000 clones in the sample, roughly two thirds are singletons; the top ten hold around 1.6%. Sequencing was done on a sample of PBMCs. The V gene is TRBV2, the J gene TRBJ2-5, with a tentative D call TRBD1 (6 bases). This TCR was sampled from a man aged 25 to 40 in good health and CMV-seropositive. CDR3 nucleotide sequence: TGTGCCAGCAGTGCACAGGGCCAAGAGACCCAGTACTTC. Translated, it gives CASSAQGQETQYF.